This T cell receptor beta chain was profiled in a study of graft-versus-host responses after intestinal transplantation. As for the study in general: Multivisceral, liver-intestinal, or isolated intestinal transplants were received by the recipients. Recipients across the board were started on anti-thymocyte globulin induction, then kept on tacrolimus and steroids for two to three years. Whole-study findings and limits: Recipient bone marrow held GvH clones, some seen earlier in ileum or blood. With peak circulating GvH clone levels came an association with early post-transplant HvG declines.

CDR3 length: 14 amino acids. Germline V lookup: CDR1 SGDLS, CDR2 YYNGEE. V was clipped by 3 bases and J by 3 bases; unmatched bases: 5. The table came from immunoSEQ multiplex PCR; TCRdb's copy has only in-frame clones and leaves some out. Here the sample spans 100,000 to 110,000 clones, roughly 87% being singletons. Of note for this clone: Its antigen is not known.

The sequences come from unstimulated CD4+ T cells sorted from spleen or lymph node cells, collected before transplant. The receptor was isolated from a human donor who was the organ donor for an intestinal transplant. The V call is TRBV9, the J call TRBJ1-2, with 7 bases lining up with TRBD1. The CDR3 DNA is TGTGCCAGCAGCGGAGGGGGCGACTACTATGGCTACACCTTC. This encodes CASSGGGDYYGYTF.